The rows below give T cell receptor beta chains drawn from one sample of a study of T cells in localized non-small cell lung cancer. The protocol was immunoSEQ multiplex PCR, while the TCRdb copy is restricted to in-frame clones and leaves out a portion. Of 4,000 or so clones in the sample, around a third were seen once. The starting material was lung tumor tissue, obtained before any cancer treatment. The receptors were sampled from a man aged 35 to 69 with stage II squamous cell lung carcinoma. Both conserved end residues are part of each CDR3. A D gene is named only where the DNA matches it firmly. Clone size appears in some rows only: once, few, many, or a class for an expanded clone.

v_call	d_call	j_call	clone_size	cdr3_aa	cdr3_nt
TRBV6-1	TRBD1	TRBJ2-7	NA	CASSEAQGGAYEQYF	TGTGCCAGCAGTGAAGCACAGGGGGGCGCCTACGAGCAGTACTTC
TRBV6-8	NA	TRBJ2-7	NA	CASSSLSYEQYF	TGTGCCAGCAGTTCTCTCTCCTACGAGCAGTACTTC
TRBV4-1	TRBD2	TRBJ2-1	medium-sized	CASSQTSRSSYNEQFF	TGCGCCAGCAGCCAGACTAGCAGGAGCTCCTACAATGAGCAGTTCTTC
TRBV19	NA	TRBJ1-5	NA	CASSRQENQPQHF	TGTGCCAGTAGTAGACAGGAAAATCAGCCCCAGCATTTT
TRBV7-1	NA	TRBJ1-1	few	CASSLERNTEAFF	TGTGCCAGCAGCTTAGAGAGGAACACTGAAGCTTTCTTT
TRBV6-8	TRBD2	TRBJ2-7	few	CASSLSWPSGGQYEQYF	TGTGCCAGCAGTTTATCTTGGCCTAGCGGGGGACAATACGAGCAGTACTTC
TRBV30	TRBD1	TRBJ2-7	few	CAWSPVGRQGYEQYF	TGTGCCTGGAGCCCGGTTGGTCGACAGGGTTACGAGCAGTACTTC
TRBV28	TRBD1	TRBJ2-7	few	CASSPWGTGGYEQYF	TGTGCCAGCAGTCCCTGGGGGACAGGGGGCTACGAGCAGTACTTC
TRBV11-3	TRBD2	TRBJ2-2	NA	CASMAGANTGELFF	TGTGCCAGCATGGCGGGAGCGAACACCGGGGAGCTGTTTTTT
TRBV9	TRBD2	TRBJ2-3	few	CASSPSGDGTDTQYF	TGTGCCAGCAGCCCAAGCGGGGACGGCACAGATACGCAGTATTTT
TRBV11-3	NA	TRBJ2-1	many	CASSVGPTLYNEQFF	TGTGCCAGCAGCGTCGGACCGACGCTATACAATGAGCAGTTCTTC
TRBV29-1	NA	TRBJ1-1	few	CSGVGGNTEAFF	TGCAGTGGGGTCGGGGGAAACACTGAAGCTTTCTTT
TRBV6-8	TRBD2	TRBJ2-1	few	CASSDNLAGRSHEQFF	TGTGCCAGCAGTGACAACCTAGCGGGTCGAAGCCATGAGCAGTTCTTC
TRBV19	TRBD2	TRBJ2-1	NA	CASSSSGRAYNEQFF	TGTGCCAGTAGTTCAAGCGGGAGGGCCTACAATGAGCAGTTCTTC
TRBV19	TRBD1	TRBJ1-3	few	CASSIGTGQDSGNTIYF	TGTGCCAGTAGTATAGGGACAGGGCAAGACTCTGGAAACACCATATATTTT
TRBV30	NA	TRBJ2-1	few	CAWSVGLGTYNEQFF	TGTGCCTGGAGTGTTGGCCTGGGGACCTACAATGAGCAGTTCTTC
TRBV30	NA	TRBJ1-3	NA	CAWSVAEGGSGNTIYF	TGTGCCTGGAGTGTAGCAGAAGGGGGATCTGGAAACACCATATATTTT
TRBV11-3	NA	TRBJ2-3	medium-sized	CASSSRDSLGDTQYF	TGTGCCAGCAGCTCCCGGGACTCCTTGGGAGATACGCAGTATTTT
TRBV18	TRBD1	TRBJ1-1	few	CASSPWAMTGSGQDTEAFF	TGTGCCAGCTCACCGTGGGCCATGACAGGGTCGGGGCAGGACACTGAAGCTTTCTTT
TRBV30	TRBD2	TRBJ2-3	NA	CAWSKSLGGSGTDTQYF	TGTGCCTGGAGTAAAAGTCTGGGCGGGAGCGGAACAGATACGCAGTATTTT
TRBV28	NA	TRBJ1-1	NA	CASSWGRAPEAFF	TGTGCCAGCAGCTGGGGCAGGGCGCCTGAAGCTTTCTTT
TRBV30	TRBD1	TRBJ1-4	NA	CALGQGGEKLFF	TGTGCCTTGGGACAGGGAGGGGAAAAACTGTTTTTT
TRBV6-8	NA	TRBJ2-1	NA	CATREGAYNEQFF	TGTGCCACCCGTGAGGGGGCCTACAATGAGCAGTTCTTC
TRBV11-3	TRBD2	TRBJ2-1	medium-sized	CASSTLAGRAGNEQFF	TGTGCCAGCAGCACCCTAGCGGGCAGGGCGGGTAATGAGCAGTTCTTC
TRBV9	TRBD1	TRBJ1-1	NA	CASSVSVGGPEAFF	TGTGCCAGCAGCGTATCGGTAGGGGGCCCCGAAGCTTTCTTT
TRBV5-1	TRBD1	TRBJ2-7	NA	CASSLGTGIYEQYF	TGCGCCAGCAGCTTAGGGACAGGGATCTACGAGCAGTACTTC
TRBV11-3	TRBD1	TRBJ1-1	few	CASRVGDRERTEAFF	TGTGCCAGCAGAGTGGGGGACAGGGAGAGGACTGAAGCTTTCTTT
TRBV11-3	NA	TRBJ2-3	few	CASSLGITATDTQYF	TGTGCCAGCAGCTTAGGGATAACCGCCACAGATACGCAGTATTTT
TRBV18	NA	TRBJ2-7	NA	CASSPAGDSYEQYF	TGTGCCAGCTCACCTGCAGGGGACTCCTACGAGCAGTACTTC
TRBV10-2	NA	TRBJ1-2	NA	CASSLTANYGYTF	TGCGCCAGCAGCTTGACCGCCAACTATGGCTACACCTTC
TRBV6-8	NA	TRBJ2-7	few	CASSPNAGSSYEQYF	TGTGCCAGCAGTCCTAACGCAGGGAGCTCCTACGAGCAGTACTTC
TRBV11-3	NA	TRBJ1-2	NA	CASSLQGPEFGYTF	TGTGCCAGCAGCTTGCAGGGGCCAGAGTTTGGCTACACCTTC
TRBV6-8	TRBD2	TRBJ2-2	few	CASSSTGTSGGTGELFF	TGTGCCAGCAGTTCCACAGGGACTAGCGGGGGGACCGGGGAGCTGTTTTTT
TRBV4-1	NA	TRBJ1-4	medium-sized	CASSQAFGDGRVNEKLFF	TGCGCCAGCAGCCAAGCCTTCGGGGACGGACGGGTGAATGAAAAACTGTTTTTT
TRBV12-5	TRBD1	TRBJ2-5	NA	CASTGDSQETQYF	TGTGCCAGCACCGGGGACAGTCAAGAGACCCAGTACTTC
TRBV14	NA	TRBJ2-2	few	CASSQVLGGELFF	TGTGCCAGCAGCCAAGTGCTCGGCGGGGAGCTGTTTTTT
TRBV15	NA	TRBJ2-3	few	CATSRTPSSGQDTQYF	TGTGCCACCAGCAGGACCCCCTCAAGCGGGCAAGATACGCAGTATTTT
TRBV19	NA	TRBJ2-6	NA	CASSMVVSGANVLTF	TGTGCCAGTAGTATGGTGGTTTCTGGGGCCAACGTCCTGACTTTC
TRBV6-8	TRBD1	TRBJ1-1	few	CASSSSEGARAFF	TGTGCCAGCAGTTCTTCAGAGGGGGCTCGGGCTTTCTTT
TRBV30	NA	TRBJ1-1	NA	CAWARDPQRNTEAFF	TGTGCCTGGGCCCGGGACCCCCAAAGGAACACTGAAGCTTTCTTT
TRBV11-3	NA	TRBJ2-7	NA	CASSLDGTRTYYEQYF	TGTGCCAGCAGCTTAGACGGGACTCGGACGTACTACGAGCAGTACTTC
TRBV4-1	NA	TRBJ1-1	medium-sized	CASSQGALGTEAFF	TGCGCCAGCAGCCAAGGGGCCTTGGGGACTGAAGCTTTCTTT
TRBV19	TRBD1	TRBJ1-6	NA	CASSAGTANSPLHF	TGTGCCAGTAGTGCCGGGACAGCAAATTCACCCCTCCACTTT
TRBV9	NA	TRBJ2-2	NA	CASSDDTGELFF	TGTGCCAGCAGTGATGACACCGGGGAGCTGTTTTTT
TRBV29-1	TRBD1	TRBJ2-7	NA	CSVTVPGQGSMYEQYF	TGCAGCGTTACGGTGCCGGGACAGGGTTCGATGTACGAGCAGTACTTC
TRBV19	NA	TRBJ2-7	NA	CASSTSGWNLYEQYF	TGTGCCAGTAGTACCTCGGGTTGGAACCTCTACGAGCAGTACTTC
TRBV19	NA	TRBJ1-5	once	CASSDVINQPQHF	TGTGCCAGTTCAGACGTTATCAATCAGCCCCAGCATTTT
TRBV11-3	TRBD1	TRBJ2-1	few	CASSLIQGANEQFF	TGTGCCAGCAGCCTTATACAGGGGGCAAATGAGCAGTTCTTC
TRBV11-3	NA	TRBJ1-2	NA	CASSIQGSDYGYTF	TGTGCCAGCAGCATACAGGGTTCGGACTATGGCTACACCTTC
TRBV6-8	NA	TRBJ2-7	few	CASSAGFPHYEQYF	TGTGCCAGCAGTGCAGGGTTCCCCCACTACGAGCAGTACTTC
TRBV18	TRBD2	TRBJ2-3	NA	CASSFSGGPTDTQYF	TGTGCCAGCTCGTTTAGCGGGGGGCCCACAGATACGCAGTATTTT
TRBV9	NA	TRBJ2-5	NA	CASSVGGLETQYF	TGTGCCAGCAGCGTAGGGGGGTTGGAGACCCAGTACTTC
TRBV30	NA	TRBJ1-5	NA	CAWGPDGDQPQHF	TGTGCCTGGGGACCGGACGGTGATCAGCCCCAGCATTTT
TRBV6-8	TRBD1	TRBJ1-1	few	CASSGQGVNTEAFF	TGTGCCAGCAGTGGACAGGGGGTGAACACTGAAGCTTTCTTT
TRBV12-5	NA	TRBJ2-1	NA	CASGLITRQYNEQFF	TGTGCTAGTGGTTTGATAACCCGACAGTACAATGAGCAGTTCTTC
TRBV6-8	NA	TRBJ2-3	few	CASSSSSTDTQYF	TGTGCCAGCAGTTCCAGCAGCACAGATACGCAGTATTTT
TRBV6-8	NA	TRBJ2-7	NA	CAISAKGHSTYEQYF	TGTGCCATCAGTGCAAAAGGCCACAGTACCTACGAGCAGTACTTC
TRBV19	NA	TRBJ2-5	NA	CASRQLGYETQYF	TGTGCCAGTAGACAACTAGGGTACGAGACCCAGTACTTC
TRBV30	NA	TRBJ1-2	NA	CAWSAQQETGAYGYTF	TGTGCCTGGAGTGCCCAACAGGAGACAGGAGCCTATGGCTACACCTTC